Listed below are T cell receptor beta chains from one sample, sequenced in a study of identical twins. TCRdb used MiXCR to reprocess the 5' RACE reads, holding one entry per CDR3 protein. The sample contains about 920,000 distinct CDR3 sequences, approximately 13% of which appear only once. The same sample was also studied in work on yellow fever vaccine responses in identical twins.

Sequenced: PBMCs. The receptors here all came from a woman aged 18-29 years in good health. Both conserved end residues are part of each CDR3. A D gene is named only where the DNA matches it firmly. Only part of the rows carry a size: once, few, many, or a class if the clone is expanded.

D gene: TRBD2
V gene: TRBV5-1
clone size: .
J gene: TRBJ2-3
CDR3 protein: CASRTSGGVADTQYF
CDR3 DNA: TGCGCCAGCAGAACGTCGGGAGGGGTTGCAGATACGCAGTATTTT

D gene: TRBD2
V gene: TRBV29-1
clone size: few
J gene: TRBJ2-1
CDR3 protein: CSVWGGEITYNEQFF
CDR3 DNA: TGCAGCGTTTGGGGAGGGGAAATAACCTACAATGAGCAGTTCTTC

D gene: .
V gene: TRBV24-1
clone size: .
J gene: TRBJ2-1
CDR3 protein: CATSVRGRYNEQFF
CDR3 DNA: TGTGCCACCAGTGTTCGCGGAAGATACAATGAGCAGTTCTTC

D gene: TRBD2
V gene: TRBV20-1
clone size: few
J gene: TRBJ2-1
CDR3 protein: CSAISPGLEVDEQFF
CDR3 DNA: TGCAGTGCTATCTCTCCGGGACTAGAGGTCGATGAGCAGTTCTTC

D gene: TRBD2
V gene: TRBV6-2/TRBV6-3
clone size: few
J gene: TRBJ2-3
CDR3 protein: CASRRLAGGPQASTDTQYF
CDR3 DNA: TGTGCCAGCAGACGACTAGCGGGGGGGCCCCAAGCGAGCACAGATACGCAGTATTTT

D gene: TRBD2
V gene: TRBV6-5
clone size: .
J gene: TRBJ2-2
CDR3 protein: CASSYWGGTKRELFF
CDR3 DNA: TGTGCCAGCAGTTACTGGGGGGGAACCAAGCGGGAGCTGTTTTTT

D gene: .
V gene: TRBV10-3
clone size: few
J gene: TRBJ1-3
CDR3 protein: CAISDPPGLNDNTIYF
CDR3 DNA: TGTGCCATCAGTGACCCGCCCGGATTGAACGATAACACCATATATTTT

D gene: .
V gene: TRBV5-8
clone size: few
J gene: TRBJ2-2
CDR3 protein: CASPISLAFGDTGELFF
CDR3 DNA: TGTGCCAGCCCCATTTCTCTAGCGTTCGGTGACACCGGGGAGCTGTTTTTT

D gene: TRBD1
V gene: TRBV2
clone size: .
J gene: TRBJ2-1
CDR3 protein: CAARDSYNEQFF
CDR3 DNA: TGTGCCGCCCGGGACAGCTACAATGAGCAGTTCTTC

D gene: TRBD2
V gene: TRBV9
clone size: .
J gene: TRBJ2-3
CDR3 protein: CASSPFPSGTDTQYF
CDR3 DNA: TGTGCCAGCAGCCCATTCCCTAGCGGGACAGATACGCAGTATTTT

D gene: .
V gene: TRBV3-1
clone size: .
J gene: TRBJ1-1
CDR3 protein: CASSSNQGTEAFF
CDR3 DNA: TGTGCCAGCAGCTCTAATCAGGGAACTGAAGCTTTCTTT